One sample yielded the 6 T cell receptor beta chains listed below, sequenced in a study of prognosis after radiotherapy for stage I lung cancer. By two-round multiplex PCR, the TCR beta CDR3 was amplified from genomic DNA. With primers specific to each TRBV and TRBJ gene, the first-round PCR was performed. MiXCR, run by TCRdb on the multiplex PCR reads, gives a single entry per CDR3 protein. This repertoire shows tens of thousands of distinct CDR3 sequences, approximately 35% found once; its top ten account for about a tenth. Here the sequenced sample was PBMCs, taken before or after stereotactic body radiation therapy (not recorded which). The receptors come from a donor aged 50 or older with non-small cell lung cancer.

This clonotype was recorded many times. The V and J genes are TRBV18 and TRBJ1-5, with 10 bases aligning to TRBD1. Germline values: CDR1 KGHSH, CDR2 LQKENI. V lost 3 bases and J lost 3; bases outside the gene matches: 8. This CDR3 has 17 residues. CDR3 nucleotides: TGTGCCAGCTCACCCTTGACAGGGGGCGGTATCAATCAGCCCCAGCATTTT. Protein product: CASSPLTGGGINQPQHF.

This clonotype was picked up many times. The rearrangement joins TRBV5-1 to TRBJ1-1, with 8 bases identical to TRBD1. This CDR3 has 14 amino acids. CDR1 is SGHRS and CDR2 is YFSETQ in the germline V gene. V shed 4 bases and J 3 bases; nucleotides not matched to a gene: 5. The CDR3 is CASSPQGADTEAFF. In DNA form, the CDR3 reads TGCGCCAGCAGCCCCCAGGGGGCGGACACTGAAGCTTTCTTT.

Worth noting for this clonotype: This sequence is one base from a far larger clone and is likely a read error. This chain joins TRBV6-5 and TRBJ1-5, with D unclear. CDR1 and CDR2 from the germline V gene are MNHEY and SVGAGI. The CDR3 length is 16 residues. V lost 5 bases and J lost 4, with 18 bases in between. The CDR3 is CASSERIRSENQPQHF. In DNA, the CDR3 is TGTGCCAGCAGTGAAAGGATACGCAGTGAGAATCAGCCCCAGCATTTT.

In its sample, this clonotype was seen once. The J gene is TRBJ1-2, the V gene TRBV7-8; D unresolved. Germline assignment: CDR1 SGHVS and CDR2 FQNEAQ. CDR3 length: 16 amino acids. The V and J ends lost 1 base and 9 bases respectively, with 21 bases between them. This CDR3 reads CASSLGDPGTIPCYTF. The CDR3 coding sequence is TGTGCCAGCAGCTTAGGAGACCCAGGTACTATTCCTTGCTACACCTTC.

This clonotype was counted many times. V usage is TRBV20-1 and J usage is TRBJ1-5; D is unresolved. CDR1 is DFQATT, CDR2 SNEGSKA, per germline (reference sequence). The CDR3 length is 13 residues. Trimming took off 0 bases at V and 4 bases at J, with 7 bases between the two ends. The CDR3 coding sequence is TGCAGTGCTAGAGAGACCTTAAATCAGCCCCAGCATTTT. This codes for CSARETLNQPQHF.

This clonotype has a count of ten or more. This chain joins TRBV20-1 and TRBJ2-3; TRBD2 agrees at 8 bases. The CDR3 loop spans 13 amino acids. The germline V gene has CDR1 DFQATT and CDR2 SNEGSKA (reference sequence). After removal of 6 bases from V and 6 bases from J, the junction contained 8 bases not matched to a gene. Written as DNA, the CDR3 is TGCAGTGCGAGTAGCGGGAATTACGATACGCAGTATTTT. The encoded protein is CSASSGNYDTQYF.